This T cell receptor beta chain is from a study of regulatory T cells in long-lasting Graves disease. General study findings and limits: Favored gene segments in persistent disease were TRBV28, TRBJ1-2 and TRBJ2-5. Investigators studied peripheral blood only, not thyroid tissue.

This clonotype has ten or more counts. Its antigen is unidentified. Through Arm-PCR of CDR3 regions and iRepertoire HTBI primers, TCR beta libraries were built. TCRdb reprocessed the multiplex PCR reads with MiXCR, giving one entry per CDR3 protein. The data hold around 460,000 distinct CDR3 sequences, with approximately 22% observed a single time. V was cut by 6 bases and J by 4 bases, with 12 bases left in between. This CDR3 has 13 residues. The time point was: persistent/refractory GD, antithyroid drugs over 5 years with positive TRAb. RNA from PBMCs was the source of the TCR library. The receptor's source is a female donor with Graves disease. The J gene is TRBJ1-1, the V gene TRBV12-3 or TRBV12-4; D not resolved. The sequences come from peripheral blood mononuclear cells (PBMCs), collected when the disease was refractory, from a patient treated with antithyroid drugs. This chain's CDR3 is CASRSIGSTEAFF. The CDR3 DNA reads TGTGCCAGCAGGTCAATCGGGTCCACTGAAGCTTTCTTT.